These 21 T cell receptor beta chains were sequenced from one sample in a study of blood T cell repertoires in COVID-19. TCRdb's table, derived via immunoSEQ multiplex PCR, lists solely in-frame clones and lacks some. The sample holds around 200,000 clones; around 84% are singletons and the top ten take around 4.9%. Source material: peripheral blood. Receptor source: a woman aged 80 or over with acute or convalescent COVID-19.

The genes are TRBV28 and TRBJ1-3, with 8 bases that match TRBD1. With V trimmed by 7 bases and J by 2 bases, 4 bases remained unmatched. CDR1 and CDR2 (germline): MDHEN, SYDVKM. The CDR3 has 14 residues. The CDR3 bases are TGTGCCAGCACCGGGGACAGGACTGGAAACACCATATATTTT. Amino acids: CASTGDRTGNTIYF.

This clone occurred once. The V gene is TRBV11-2, the J gene TRBJ2-7; TRBD1 agrees at 7 bases. J was trimmed by 7 bases and V by 4 bases; bases with no gene match: 13. CDR1 is SGHAT, CDR2 FQNNGV, per germline. CDR3 length: 15 amino acids. The CDR3 nucleotides are TGTGCCAGCAGCTACAGGGGTTCCGTTTCGTGGGAGCAGTACTTC. It codes for CASSYRGSVSWEQYF. The entire variable domain, with the rest obtained from reference TRBV11-2 and TRBJ2-7, is as follows: EAGVAQSPRYKIIEKRQSVAFWCNPISGHATLYWYQQILGQGPKLLIQFQNNGVVDDSQLPKDRFSAERLKGVDSTLKIQPAKLEDSAVYLCASSYRGSVSWEQYFGPGTRLTVT.

The gene calls are TRBV4-2 and TRBJ2-4; D uncertain. The CDR3 is 16 amino acids. The germline V gene encodes CDR1 LGHNA and CDR2 YNFKEQ. V was cut by 0 bases and J by 0 bases, with 9 bases left in between. This CDR3 is CASSQEVRVAKNIQYF. CDR3 DNA sequence: TGTGCCAGCAGCCAAGAAGTTCGGGTAGCCAAAAACATTCAGTACTTC.

The rearrangement uses TRBV19 and TRBJ1-6; 8 bases line up with TRBD1. Germline V gene data show CDR1 as LNHDA and CDR2 as SQIVND (reference sequence). J gave up 7 bases and V 3 bases, and 5 bases lay outside the gene matches. The CDR3 loop spans 15 amino acids. In nucleotides, the CDR3 is TGTGCCAGTAGTATCCGGACAGGGAAGAATTCACCCCTCCACTTT. Its protein product is CASSIRTGKNSPLHF.

The CDR3 DNA is TGTGCCAGCCGGGGGGATCTAGCGGGAGGCAGGTACGCAGATACGCAGTATTTT. This translates into CASRGDLAGGRYADTQYF. V is TRBV2 and J is TRBJ2-3, with 11 nucleotides matching TRBD2. The CDR3 has 18 amino acids. Germline CDR1 SNHLY, CDR2 FYNNEI. The junction had 17 bases not matched to a gene; V was cut back by 8 bases and J by 4 bases. Variable domain in full (rest from reference TRBV2 and TRBJ2-3): EPEVTQTPSHQVTQMGQEVILRCVPISNHLYFYWYRQILGQKVEFLVSFYNNEISEKSEIFDDQFSVERPDGSNFTLKIRSTKLEDSAMYFCASRGDLAGGRYADTQYFGPGTRLTVL.

The genes are TRBV2 and TRBJ1-5; TRBD1 matches at 10 bases. The CDR3 has 15 amino acids. CDR1 SNHLY and CDR2 FYNNEI come from the germline V gene. Losses at the gene ends were 7 bases for V and 3 bases for J; bases not matched to a gene: 6. CDR3 sequence reads: CASNGQGVPNQPQHF. As DNA, the CDR3 is TGTGCCAGCAATGGACAGGGGGTCCCCAATCAGCCCCAGCATTTT.

This clone was counted between two and nine times. V is TRBV25-1 and J is TRBJ1-1; D remains unclear. V was cut by 0 bases and J by 3 bases, with 5 bases left in between. This CDR3 comprises 13 residues. Per the germline V gene, CDR1 is MGHDK and CDR2 is SYGVNS. The CDR3 loop is CASSEYGDTEAFF. CDR3 sequence (DNA): TGTGCCAGCAGTGAATACGGGGACACTGAAGCTTTCTTT.

J is TRBJ1-4 and V is TRBV6-6; 9 nucleotides line up with TRBD1. Trimming at V came to 6 bases and at J to 8 bases, leaving 13 bases not matched to a gene. This CDR3 comprises 16 residues. Germline CDR1 is MNHNY and CDR2 is SVGAGI (reference sequence). In nucleotides, the CDR3 is TGTGCCAGCAGCCCTTCCGGCCGGGACAGGGAGGAAAAACTGTTTTTT. Protein sequence: CASSPSGRDREEKLFF.

This chain uses TRBV5-1 with TRBJ1-5; D not resolved. The germline V and J ends were trimmed by 2 bases and 1 base, with 10 bases remaining between them. CDR3 size: 15 residues. Germline CDR1 SGHRS, CDR2 YFSETQ. CDR3 sequence: CASSFDGLSNQPQHF. CDR3 sequence (DNA): TGCGCCAGCAGCTTCGACGGACTAAGCAATCAGCCCCAGCATTTT.

The chain is built from TRBV9 and TRBJ2-2; the D gene is possibly TRBD2 (5 bases). CDR1 and CDR2 (germline): SGDLS, YYNGEE. This CDR3 has 14 residues. With 3 bases removed from V and 7 bases from J, the gap between germline ends came to 13 bases. For the CDR3, the DNA is TGTGCCAGCAGCGAAAGACCGGCGGGCGGGGAGCTGTTTTTT. Translating it yields CASSERPAGGELFF.

V usage is TRBV5-1 and J usage is TRBJ2-1; 10 bases match TRBD2. The CDR3 consists of 18 residues. V dropped 1 base and J dropped 8; count of bases not matched to a gene: 15. CDR1 SGHRS and CDR2 YFSETQ come from the germline V gene. The DNA of the CDR3 is TGCGCCAGCAGCTTGAGACCCGGGGCTAGCGGGAGTGGGGATGAGCAGTTCTTC. Encoded protein: CASSLRPGASGSGDEQFF.

In DNA, the CDR3 is TGTGCCAGCAGCTTAACCAGGGATAATCAGCCCCAGCATTTT. This sequence encodes CASSLTRDNQPQHF. The chain joins TRBV7-2 to TRBJ1-5; the D gene is possibly TRBD1 (5 bases). Germline CDR1 is SGHTA and CDR2 is FQGNSA. The CDR3 sequence is 14 residues long. Trimming shortened V by 2 bases and J by 4 bases, and 9 bases separated the two germline ends. The complete variable domain, with remaining parts taken from reference TRBV7-2 and TRBJ1-5, reads GAGVSQSPSNKVTEKGKDVELRCDPISGHTALYWYRQSLGQGLEFLIYFQGNSAPDKSGLPSDRFSAERTGGSVSTLTIQRTQQEDSAVYLCASSLTRDNQPQHFGDGTRLSIL.

This clone was detected only once. The chain uses TRBV7-9 and TRBJ2-3, with TRBD1 matching 8 bases. Germline V gene lookup returns CDR1 SEHNR and CDR2 FQNEAQ (reference sequence). The trim removed 6 bases at V and 6 bases at J, leaving 11 bases unmatched. This CDR3 has 15 amino acids. CDR3 amino acids: CASRQYRGMRDTQYF. The CDR3 nucleotides read TGTGCCAGCAGACAGTACAGGGGGATGAGGGATACGCAGTATTTT.

The chain has TRBV10-3 and TRBJ1-1; perhaps TRBD1 as D (5 bases). V lost 8 bases and J lost 1, with 11 bases in between. CDR3 length: 13 residues. The germline gives CDR1 ENHRY, CDR2 SYGVKD. DNA of the CDR3: TGTGCCATCGGCCTGGGGGGGAACACTGAAGCTTTCTTT. This gives the protein CAIGLGGNTEAFF.

CDR3 coding DNA: TGTGCCAGCAGCCTAACGAGGACTAGCGGGAGGGCCGGGGAGCTGTTTTTT. This encodes CASSLTRTSGRAGELFF. The chain recombines TRBV7-9 with TRBJ2-2; 15 bases map to TRBD2. Germline lookup yields CDR1 SEHNR and CDR2 FQNEAQ (reference sequence). V was clipped by 5 bases and J by 6 bases; unmatched bases: 7. This CDR3 has 17 amino acids.

This chain joins TRBV24-1 and TRBJ2-5, with D maybe TRBD2 (6 bases). The V end lost 0 bases, the J end lost 5 bases, and 12 bases lay between the germline ends. Germline V gene lookup returns CDR1 KGHDR and CDR2 SFDVKD. The CDR3 has 15 amino acids. CDR3 sequence (DNA): TGTGCCACCAGTGATTTGCATGGTGGAGGGGAGACCCAGTACTTC. Amino acids: CATSDLHGGGETQYF.

The rearrangement joins TRBV6-6 to TRBJ1-4; D not certain. The CDR3 consists of 14 residues. Germline loops: CDR1 MNHNY, CDR2 SVGAGI (reference sequence). Deletions cut 6 bases from V and 8 bases from J, with 16 bases between. The CDR3 spells CASRSRRDGEKLFF. CDR3 nucleotides: TGTGCCAGCAGATCCAGGAGGGATGGGGAAAAACTGTTTTTT.

The chain carries TRBV10-3 and TRBJ2-1, with 9 bases that match TRBD2. Germline V CDR1 and CDR2: ENHRY, SYGVKD. V trimming: 7 bases; J trimming: 0 bases; junction bases outside the gene matches: 10. This CDR3 region has 17 residues. The CDR3 DNA follows: TGTGCCATCATGAAGACTAGCGGAAACAGCTCCTACAATGAGCAGTTCTTC. This encodes CAIMKTSGNSSYNEQFF.

The chain links TRBV2 to TRBJ1-5, with a tentative D call TRBD1 (5 bases). The CDR3 extends over 17 amino acids. The V end was cut by 4 bases, the J end by 6 bases, with 22 bases between. The germline gives CDR1 SNHLY, CDR2 FYNNEI. This CDR3 reads CASSGSGTSRGTQPQHF. CDR3 DNA: TGTGCCAGCAGTGGTAGCGGGACGTCCCGGGGGACTCAGCCCCAGCATTTT.

The rearrangement joins TRBV12-3 or TRBV12-4 to TRBJ2-7, with 8 positions matching TRBD1. This CDR3 is 13 amino acids long. V gave up 3 bases and J gave up 6 bases; unmatched junction bases: 4. The CDR3 sequence: CASSFNRGTEQYF. CDR3 coding DNA: TGTGCCAGCAGTTTTAACAGGGGGACCGAGCAGTACTTC.

The chain combines TRBV5-4 with TRBJ2-6, with 7 bases lining up with TRBD1. Germline CDR1 and CDR2: SGHNT and YYREEE (reference sequence). V dropped 0 bases and J dropped 1; count of bases not matched to a gene: 13. This CDR3 is built from 20 residues. CDR3 loop: CASSLVPQGPAGSGANVLTF. The DNA of the CDR3 is TGTGCCAGCAGCTTGGTCCCACAGGGGCCCGCCGGGTCTGGGGCCAACGTCCTGACTTTC.